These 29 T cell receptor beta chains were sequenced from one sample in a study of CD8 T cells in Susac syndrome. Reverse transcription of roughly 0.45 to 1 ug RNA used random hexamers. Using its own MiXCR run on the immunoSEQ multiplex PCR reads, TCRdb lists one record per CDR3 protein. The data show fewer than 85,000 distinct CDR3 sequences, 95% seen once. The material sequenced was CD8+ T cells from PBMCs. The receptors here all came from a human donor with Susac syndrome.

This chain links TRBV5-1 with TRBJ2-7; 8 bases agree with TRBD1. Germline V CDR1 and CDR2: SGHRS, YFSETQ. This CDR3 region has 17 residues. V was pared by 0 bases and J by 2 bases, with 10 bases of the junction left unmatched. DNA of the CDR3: TGCGCCAGCAGCTTGGTGAACAAACAGGGGGGCGCCTACGAGCAGTACTTC. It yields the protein CASSLVNKQGGAYEQYF.

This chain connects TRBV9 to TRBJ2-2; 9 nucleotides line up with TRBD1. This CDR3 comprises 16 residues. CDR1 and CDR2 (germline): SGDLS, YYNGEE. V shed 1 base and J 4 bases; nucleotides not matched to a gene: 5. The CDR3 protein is CASSVYRDRVTGELFF. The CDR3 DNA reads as TGTGCCAGCAGCGTATACCGGGACAGGGTCACCGGGGAGCTGTTTTTT.

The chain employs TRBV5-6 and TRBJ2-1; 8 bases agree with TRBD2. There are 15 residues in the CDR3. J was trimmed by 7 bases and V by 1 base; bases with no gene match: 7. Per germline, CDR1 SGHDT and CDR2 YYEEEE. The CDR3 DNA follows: TGTGCCAGCAGCTTGACGGGAGGGATGGGGAATGAGCAGTTCTTC. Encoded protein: CASSLTGGMGNEQFF.

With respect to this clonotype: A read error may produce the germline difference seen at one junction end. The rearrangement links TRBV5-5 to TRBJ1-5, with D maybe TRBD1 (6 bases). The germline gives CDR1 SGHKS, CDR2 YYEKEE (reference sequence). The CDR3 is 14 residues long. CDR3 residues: CASRLDSANQPQHF. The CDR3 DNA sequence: TGTGCCAGCAGATTGGACAGTGCGAATCAGCCCCAGCATTTT.

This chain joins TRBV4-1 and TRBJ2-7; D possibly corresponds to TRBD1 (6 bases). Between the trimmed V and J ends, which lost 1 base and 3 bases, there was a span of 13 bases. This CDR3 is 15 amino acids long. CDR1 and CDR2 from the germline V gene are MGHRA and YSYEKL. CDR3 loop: CASSQGPTGFYEQYF. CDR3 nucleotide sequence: TGCGCCAGCAGCCAAGGTCCCACAGGGTTCTACGAGCAGTACTTC.

CDR3 nucleotides: TGTGCCGTATTCCGACCGTTTCGGGGCTACACCTTC. It codes for CAVFRPFRGYTF. The chain employs TRBV27 and TRBJ1-2; D unclear. Germline values: CDR1 MNHEY, CDR2 SMNVEV (reference sequence). The ends were cut back, 11 bases at V and 8 bases at J, with 18 bases in the middle. The CDR3 has 12 amino acids.

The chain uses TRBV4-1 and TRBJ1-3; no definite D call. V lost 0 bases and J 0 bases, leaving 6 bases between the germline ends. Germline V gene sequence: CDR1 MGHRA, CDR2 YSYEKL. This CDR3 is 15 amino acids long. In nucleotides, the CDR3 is TGCGCCAGCAGCCAAGATGACACCTCTGGAAACACCATATATTTT. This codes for CASSQDDTSGNTIYF.

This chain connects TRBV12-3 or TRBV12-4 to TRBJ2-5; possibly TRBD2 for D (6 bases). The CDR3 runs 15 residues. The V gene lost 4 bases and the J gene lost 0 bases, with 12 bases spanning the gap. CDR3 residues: CASSSFPSDQETQYF. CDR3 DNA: TGTGCCAGCAGTTCCTTTCCTAGCGACCAAGAGACCCAGTACTTC.

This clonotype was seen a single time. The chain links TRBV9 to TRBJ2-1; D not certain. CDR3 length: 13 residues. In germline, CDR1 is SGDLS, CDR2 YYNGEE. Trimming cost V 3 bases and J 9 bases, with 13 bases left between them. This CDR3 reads CASSAAPMGEQFF. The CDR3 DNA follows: TGTGCCAGCAGCGCCGCCCCTATGGGTGAGCAGTTCTTC.

For the CDR3, the DNA is TGTGCCAGCAGTAAGGGACTCCCCGCGTACGAGCAGTACTTC. Encoded protein: CASSKGLPAYEQYF. This sequence joins TRBV2 and TRBJ2-7; D is possibly TRBD2 (6 bases). Trimming left V 5 bases short and J 4 bases short, with 15 bases between. This CDR3 is built from 14 residues. Germline loops: CDR1 SNHLY, CDR2 FYNNEI.

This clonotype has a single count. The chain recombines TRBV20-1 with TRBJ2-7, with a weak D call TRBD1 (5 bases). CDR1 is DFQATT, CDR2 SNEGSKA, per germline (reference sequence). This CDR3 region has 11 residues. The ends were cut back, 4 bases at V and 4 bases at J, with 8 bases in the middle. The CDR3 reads CSATQGYEQYF. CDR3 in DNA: TGCAGTGCTACCCAGGGTTACGAGCAGTACTTC.

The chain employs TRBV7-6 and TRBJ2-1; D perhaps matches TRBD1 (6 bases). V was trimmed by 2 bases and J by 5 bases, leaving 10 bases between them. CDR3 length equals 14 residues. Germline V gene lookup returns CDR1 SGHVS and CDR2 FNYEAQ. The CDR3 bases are TGTGCCAGCAGCTTAACCTGGACAGACAATGAGCAGTTCTTC. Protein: CASSLTWTDNEQFF.

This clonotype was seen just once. The CDR3 spells CASRLGTSAYNEQFF. The CDR3 DNA follows: TGTGCCAGCAGACTTGGGACTAGCGCGTACAATGAGCAGTTCTTC. The J gene is TRBJ2-1, the V gene TRBV7-9, with 10 bases aligning to TRBD2. This CDR3 region has 15 residues. The junction had 6 bases not matched to a gene; V was cut back by 6 bases and J by 4 bases. CDR1 is SEHNR, CDR2 FQNEAQ, per germline (reference sequence). The variable domain in full, with the rest retrieved from reference TRBV7-9 and TRBJ2-1, is DTGVSQNPRHKITKRGQNVTFRCDPISEHNRLYWYRQTLGQGPEFLTYFQNEAQLEKSRLLSDRFSAERPKGSFSTLEIQRTEQGDSAMYLCASRLGTSAYNEQFFGPGTRLTVL.

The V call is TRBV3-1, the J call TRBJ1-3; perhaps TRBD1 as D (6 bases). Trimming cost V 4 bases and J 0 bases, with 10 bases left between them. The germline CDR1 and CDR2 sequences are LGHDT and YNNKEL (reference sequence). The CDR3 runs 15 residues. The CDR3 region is CASSPRTASGNTIYF. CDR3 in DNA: TGTGCCAGCAGCCCTCGGACAGCCTCTGGAAACACCATATATTTT.

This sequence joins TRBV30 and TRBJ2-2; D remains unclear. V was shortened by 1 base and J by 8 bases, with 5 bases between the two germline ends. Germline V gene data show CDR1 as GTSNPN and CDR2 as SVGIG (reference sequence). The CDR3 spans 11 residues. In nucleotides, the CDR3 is TGTGCCTGGAGTGCCCTGGGGGAGCTGTTTTTT. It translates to CAWSALGELFF.

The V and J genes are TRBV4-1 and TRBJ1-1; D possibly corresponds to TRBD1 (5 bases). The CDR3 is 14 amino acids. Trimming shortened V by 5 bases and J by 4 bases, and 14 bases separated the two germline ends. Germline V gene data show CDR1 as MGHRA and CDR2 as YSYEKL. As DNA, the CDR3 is TGCGCCAGCAGCGATCAGGGTTCGGGCACTGAAGCTTTCTTT. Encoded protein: CASSDQGSGTEAFF.

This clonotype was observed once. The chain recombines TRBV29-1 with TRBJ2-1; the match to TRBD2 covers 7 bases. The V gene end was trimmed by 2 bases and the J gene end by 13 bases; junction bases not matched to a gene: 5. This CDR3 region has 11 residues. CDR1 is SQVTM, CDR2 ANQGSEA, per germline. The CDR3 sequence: CSVEWLADQFF. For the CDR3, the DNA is TGCAGCGTTGAATGGCTAGCGGATCAGTTCTTC.

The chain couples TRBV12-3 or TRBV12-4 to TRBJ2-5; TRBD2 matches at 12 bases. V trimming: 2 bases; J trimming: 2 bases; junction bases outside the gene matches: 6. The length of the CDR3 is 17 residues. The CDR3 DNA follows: TGTGCCAGCAGTTTACGCAAGACTAGCGGGAGTCAAGAGACCCAGTACTTC. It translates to CASSLRKTSGSQETQYF.

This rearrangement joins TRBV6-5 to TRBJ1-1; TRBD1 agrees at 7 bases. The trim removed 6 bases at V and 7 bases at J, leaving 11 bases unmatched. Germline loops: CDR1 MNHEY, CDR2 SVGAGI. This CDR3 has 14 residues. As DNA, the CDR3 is TGTGCCAGCAGGCTCGAGGAAGGGGGCTGTGAAGCTTTCTTT. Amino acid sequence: CASRLEEGGCEAFF.

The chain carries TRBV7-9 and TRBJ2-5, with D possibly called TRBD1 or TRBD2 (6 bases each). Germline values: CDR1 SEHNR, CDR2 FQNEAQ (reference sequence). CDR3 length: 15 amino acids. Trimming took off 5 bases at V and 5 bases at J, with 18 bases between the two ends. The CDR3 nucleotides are TGTGCCAGCAGCAAGACAGGTCCGGGGGTTGAGACCCAGTACTTC. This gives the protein CASSKTGPGVETQYF.

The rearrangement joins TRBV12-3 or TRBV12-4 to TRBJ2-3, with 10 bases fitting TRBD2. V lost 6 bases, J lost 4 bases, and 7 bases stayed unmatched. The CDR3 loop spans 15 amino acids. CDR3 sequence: CASSRLAGVPDTQYF. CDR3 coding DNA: TGTGCCAGCAGCCGGCTAGCGGGAGTCCCAGATACGCAGTATTTT.

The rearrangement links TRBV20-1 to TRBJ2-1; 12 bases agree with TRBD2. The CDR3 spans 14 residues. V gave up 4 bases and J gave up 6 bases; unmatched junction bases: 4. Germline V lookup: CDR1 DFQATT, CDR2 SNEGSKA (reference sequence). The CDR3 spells CSANGLAGLNEQFF. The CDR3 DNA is TGCAGTGCTAACGGACTAGCGGGACTCAATGAGCAGTTCTTC.

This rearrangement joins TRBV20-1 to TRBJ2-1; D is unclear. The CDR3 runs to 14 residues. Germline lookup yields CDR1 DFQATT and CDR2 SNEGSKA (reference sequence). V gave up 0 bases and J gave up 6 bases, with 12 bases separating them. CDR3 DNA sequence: TGCAGTGCTAGAGATAAGGGCCTTAGCAATGAGCAGTTCTTC. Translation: CSARDKGLSNEQFF.

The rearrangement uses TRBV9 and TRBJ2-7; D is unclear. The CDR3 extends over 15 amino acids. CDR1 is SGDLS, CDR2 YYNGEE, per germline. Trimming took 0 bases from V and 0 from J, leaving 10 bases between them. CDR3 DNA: TGTGCCAGCAGCGTAGGATACTCCTTCTCCTACGAGCAGTACTTC. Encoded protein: CASSVGYSFSYEQYF.

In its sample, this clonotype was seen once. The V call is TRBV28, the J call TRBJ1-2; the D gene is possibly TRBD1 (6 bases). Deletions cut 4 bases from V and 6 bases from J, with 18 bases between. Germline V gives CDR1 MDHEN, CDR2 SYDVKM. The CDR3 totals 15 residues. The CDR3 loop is CASSSVWQGLDGYTF. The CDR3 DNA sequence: TGTGCCAGCAGTTCTGTCTGGCAGGGGTTGGATGGCTACACCTTC.

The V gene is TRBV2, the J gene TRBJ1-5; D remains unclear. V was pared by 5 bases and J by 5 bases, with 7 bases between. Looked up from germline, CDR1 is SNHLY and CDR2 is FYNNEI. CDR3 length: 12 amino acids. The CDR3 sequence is CASSRDYQPQHF. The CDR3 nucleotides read TGTGCCAGCAGTCGCGATTATCAGCCCCAGCATTTT.

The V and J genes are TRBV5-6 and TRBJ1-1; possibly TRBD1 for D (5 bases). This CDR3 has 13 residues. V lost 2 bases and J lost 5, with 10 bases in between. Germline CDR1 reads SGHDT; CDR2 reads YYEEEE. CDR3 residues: CASSFGGMTEAFF. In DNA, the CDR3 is TGTGCCAGCAGCTTCGGGGGGATGACTGAAGCTTTCTTT.

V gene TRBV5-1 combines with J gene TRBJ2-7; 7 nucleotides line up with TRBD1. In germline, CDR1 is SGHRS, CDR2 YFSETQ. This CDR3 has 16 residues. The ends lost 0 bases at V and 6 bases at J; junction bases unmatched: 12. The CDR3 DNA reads TGCGCCAGCAGCTTGGTTTATGGGACAGAGGGCGTCGAGCAGTACTTC. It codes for CASSLVYGTEGVEQYF. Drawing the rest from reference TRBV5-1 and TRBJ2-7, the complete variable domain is KAGVTQTPRYLIKTRGQQVTLSCSPISGHRSVSWYQQTPGQGLQFLFEYFSETQRNKGNFPGRFSGRQFSNSRSEMNVSTLELGDSALYLCASSLVYGTEGVEQYFGPGTRLTVT.

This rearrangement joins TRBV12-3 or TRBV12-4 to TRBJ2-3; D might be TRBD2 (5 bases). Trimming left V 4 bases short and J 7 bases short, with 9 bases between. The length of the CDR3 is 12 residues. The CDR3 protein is CASSSGGNTQYF. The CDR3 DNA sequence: TGTGCCAGCAGTTCAGGAGGAAATACGCAGTATTTT.